These T cell receptor beta chains were read from a single sample in a study of shared T cell receptors in the human thymus. The protocol was immunoSEQ multiplex PCR, while the TCRdb copy is restricted to in-frame clones and leaves out a portion. Counted here are about 400,000 clones, over 90% occurring once; the ten biggest clones make up 0.015% to 0.025%. Sequencing was carried out using thymocytes. The receptors were gathered from a human donor. Both conserved end residues are part of each CDR3. The order of the fields is D gene, clone size, J gene, V gene, CDR3 protein, CDR3 DNA. D genes are given only for firm matches. Clone size, where shown, is once, few, many, or a class for clones that have expanded.

d_gene: NA
abundance: NA
j_gene: TRBJ1-5
v_gene: TRBV28
CDR3aa: CASSSSLDRSNQPQHF
CDR3nt: TGTGCCAGCAGTTCCTCGCTTGATCGTAGCAATCAGCCCCAGCATTTT

d_gene: NA
abundance: NA
j_gene: TRBJ2-2
v_gene: TRBV5-6
CDR3aa: CASSRTPNTGELFF
CDR3nt: TGTGCCAGCAGCCGGACACCGAACACCGGGGAGCTGTTTTTT

d_gene: TRBD1
abundance: NA
j_gene: TRBJ1-2
v_gene: TRBV2
CDR3aa: CVEGQGAYSYGYTF
CDR3nt: TGTGTGGAAGGGCAGGGGGCGTATTCCTATGGCTACACCTTC

d_gene: NA
abundance: NA
j_gene: TRBJ2-3
v_gene: TRBV7-6
CDR3aa: CASSLTTSLSTDTQYF
CDR3nt: TGTGCCAGCAGCTTAACCACTAGCCTGAGCACAGATACGCAGTATTTT

d_gene: NA
abundance: NA
j_gene: TRBJ2-3
v_gene: TRBV7-2
CDR3aa: CASSLVPAGREGADTQYF
CDR3nt: TGTGCCAGCAGCTTAGTACCGGCGGGGCGGGAAGGTGCAGATACGCAGTATTTT

d_gene: NA
abundance: NA
j_gene: TRBJ2-3
v_gene: TRBV28
CDR3aa: CASSHRTNTSDTDTQYF
CDR3nt: TGTGCCAGCAGCCATCGGACTAACACGTCCGACACAGATACGCAGTATTTT

d_gene: TRBD1
abundance: NA
j_gene: TRBJ2-5
v_gene: TRBV5-6
CDR3aa: CASSLGDRGREYQETQYF
CDR3nt: TGTGCCAGCAGCTTGGGGGACAGGGGCCGCGAGTACCAAGAGACCCAGTACTTC

d_gene: TRBD2
abundance: NA
j_gene: TRBJ2-7
v_gene: TRBV7-8
CDR3aa: CASSSRNRTSGSCEQYF
CDR3nt: TGTGCCAGCAGCTCCCGAAACCGGACTAGCGGGAGTTGCGAGCAGTACTTC

d_gene: NA
abundance: once
j_gene: TRBJ1-2
v_gene: TRBV28
CDR3aa: CASSFPEDFYGYTF
CDR3nt: TGTGCCAGCAGTTTCCCCGAGGACTTCTATGGCTACACCTTC

d_gene: TRBD2
abundance: NA
j_gene: TRBJ2-3
v_gene: TRBV9
CDR3aa: CASSPVRSLGGVDTQYF
CDR3nt: TGTGCCAGCAGCCCCGTTCGGAGCTTGGGAGGGGTAGATACGCAGTATTTT

d_gene: TRBD1
abundance: NA
j_gene: TRBJ2-7
v_gene: TRBV7-8
CDR3aa: CASSLVGQGSYEQYF
CDR3nt: TGTGCCAGCAGCTTAGTGGGACAGGGGTCCTACGAGCAGTACTTC

d_gene: TRBD1
abundance: NA
j_gene: TRBJ1-2
v_gene: TRBV9
CDR3aa: CASSGLRDRGGYGYTF
CDR3nt: TGTGCCAGCAGCGGTCTCCGGGACAGGGGTGGATATGGCTACACCTTC

d_gene: TRBD1
abundance: NA
j_gene: TRBJ1-2
v_gene: TRBV6-5
CDR3aa: CASSDRDGYGYTF
CDR3nt: TGTGCCAGCAGTGACAGGGACGGTTATGGCTACACCTTC

d_gene: NA
abundance: few
j_gene: TRBJ1-1
v_gene: TRBV6-1
CDR3aa: CATPDGEAFF
CDR3nt: TGTGCCACCCCGGACGGCGAAGCTTTCTTT

d_gene: NA
abundance: NA
j_gene: TRBJ2-3
v_gene: TRBV5-6
CDR3aa: CASSPRDKGPPDTQYF
CDR3nt: TGTGCCAGCAGCCCCCGGGACAAGGGCCCGCCAGATACGCAGTATTTT

d_gene: NA
abundance: NA
j_gene: TRBJ2-7
v_gene: TRBV2
CDR3aa: CASSSTGKEQYF
CDR3nt: TGTGCCAGCAGTTCGACTGGTAAAGAGCAGTACTTC

d_gene: TRBD2
abundance: NA
j_gene: TRBJ2-5
v_gene: TRBV27
CDR3aa: CASSCVAGGETQYF
CDR3nt: TGTGCCAGCAGTTGTGTAGCGGGAGGTGAGACCCAGTACTTC

d_gene: NA
abundance: NA
j_gene: TRBJ2-7
v_gene: TRBV4-1
CDR3aa: CASSQEPTSREIKSYEQYF
CDR3nt: TGCGCCAGCAGCCAAGAGCCTACTAGCCGAGAAATCAAATCTTACGAGCAGTACTTC

d_gene: TRBD1
abundance: NA
j_gene: TRBJ2-4
v_gene: TRBV7-2
CDR3aa: CASSIDRGRDIQYF
CDR3nt: TGTGCCAGCAGCATCGACAGGGGGCGGGACATTCAGTACTTC

d_gene: NA
abundance: NA
j_gene: TRBJ1-2
v_gene: TRBV11-2
CDR3aa: CASSFGWEGYTF
CDR3nt: TGTGCCAGCAGCTTTGGATGGGAAGGCTACACCTTC

d_gene: TRBD2
abundance: NA
j_gene: TRBJ2-1
v_gene: TRBV28
CDR3aa: CATRRLANYNEQFF
CDR3nt: TGTGCCACCCGGAGACTAGCGAACTACAATGAGCAGTTCTTC

d_gene: NA
abundance: once
j_gene: TRBJ2-1
v_gene: TRBV7-8
CDR3aa: CASKVRDEQFF
CDR3nt: TGTGCCAGCAAGGTCAGAGATGAGCAGTTCTTC

d_gene: TRBD1
abundance: NA
j_gene: TRBJ2-3
v_gene: TRBV29-1
CDR3aa: CSVEGRGRTDTQYF
CDR3nt: TGCAGCGTTGAGGGCAGGGGGCGAACAGATACGCAGTATTTT

d_gene: NA
abundance: NA
j_gene: TRBJ2-1
v_gene: TRBV4-1
CDR3aa: CASSSRDQYNEQFF
CDR3nt: TGCGCCAGCAGCTCCCGGGACCAGTACAATGAGCAGTTCTTC

d_gene: TRBD1
abundance: once
j_gene: TRBJ2-3
v_gene: TRBV13
CDR3aa: CASSPTGDGVTDTQYF
CDR3nt: TGTGCCAGCAGCCCGACAGGGGACGGGGTAACAGATACGCAGTATTTT

d_gene: TRBD2
abundance: NA
j_gene: TRBJ2-7
v_gene: TRBV18
CDR3aa: CASSPNWDYYEQYF
CDR3nt: TGTGCCAGCTCACCGAATTGGGACTACTACGAGCAGTACTTC

d_gene: TRBD1
abundance: NA
j_gene: TRBJ1-1
v_gene: TRBV27
CDR3aa: CASSLYRDRGTEAFF
CDR3nt: TGTGCCAGCAGTTTGTATCGCGACAGGGGCACTGAAGCTTTCTTT

d_gene: TRBD1
abundance: NA
j_gene: TRBJ2-5
v_gene: TRBV9
CDR3aa: CASSVGGQSKETQYF
CDR3nt: TGTGCCAGCAGCGTAGGGGGACAGTCGAAAGAGACCCAGTACTTC

d_gene: TRBD1
abundance: once
j_gene: TRBJ2-7
v_gene: TRBV29-1
CDR3aa: CSGRDRLYEQYF
CDR3nt: TGCAGCGGCCGGGACAGGCTCTACGAGCAGTACTTC

d_gene: NA
abundance: NA
j_gene: TRBJ1-1
v_gene: TRBV28
CDR3aa: CASGTEAFF
CDR3nt: TGTGCCAGCGGTACTGAAGCTTTCTTT

d_gene: NA
abundance: NA
j_gene: TRBJ2-2
v_gene: TRBV14
CDR3aa: CASSQKEGGELFF
CDR3nt: TGTGCCAGCAGCCAAAAGGAGGGCGGGGAGCTGTTTTTT

d_gene: NA
abundance: NA
j_gene: TRBJ2-5
v_gene: TRBV7-6
CDR3aa: CASSLVGLEGTRTQYF
CDR3nt: TGTGCCAGCAGCTTAGTAGGTCTAGAGGGGACACGGACCCAGTACTTC

d_gene: TRBD2
abundance: NA
j_gene: TRBJ2-1
v_gene: TRBV15
CDR3aa: CATSRETRPSGSVNEQFF
CDR3nt: TGTGCCACCAGCAGAGAGACTCGACCTAGCGGGAGTGTCAATGAGCAGTTCTTC

d_gene: NA
abundance: NA
j_gene: TRBJ2-2
v_gene: TRBV2
CDR3aa: CASSEGTMTLNTGELFF
CDR3nt: TGTGCCAGCAGTGAAGGGACAATGACGTTAAACACCGGGGAGCTGTTTTTT

d_gene: TRBD2
abundance: NA
j_gene: TRBJ2-3
v_gene: TRBV4-3
CDR3aa: CASSQGTSGIADTQYF
CDR3nt: TGCGCCAGCAGCCAAGGGACTAGCGGGATCGCAGATACGCAGTATTTT

d_gene: NA
abundance: NA
j_gene: TRBJ2-5
v_gene: TRBV18
CDR3aa: CASSPRQGEVETQYF
CDR3nt: TGTGCCAGCTCACCGAGGCAGGGGGAGGTAGAGACCCAGTACTTC

d_gene: NA
abundance: NA
j_gene: TRBJ1-1
v_gene: TRBV28
CDR3aa: CASSRRTETMNTEAFF
CDR3nt: TGTGCCAGCAGTCGACGGACGGAGACCATGAACACTGAAGCTTTCTTT

d_gene: NA
abundance: NA
j_gene: TRBJ1-1
v_gene: TRBV7-2
CDR3aa: CASSLAGHFTEAFF
CDR3nt: TGTGCCAGCAGCTTAGCCGGGCACTTTACTGAAGCTTTCTTT

d_gene: NA
abundance: once
j_gene: TRBJ2-5
v_gene: TRBV28
CDR3aa: CASSLWRQVRETQYF
CDR3nt: TGTGCCAGCAGTTTATGGCGCCAGGTACGAGAGACCCAGTACTTC